These 11 T cell receptor beta chains share one sample of origin, sequenced in a study of regulatory dendritic cells for organ transplantation. The repertoire was sequenced with immunoSEQ multiplex PCR; TCRdb's copy has only in-frame clones and lacks some. This table has some 19,000 clones, 74% appearing once. Material: memory CD4+ T cells from blood. The sample's subset: CD45RO+ memory T cells. These receptors were obtained from a human donor in good health.

The chain joins TRBV5-8 to TRBJ1-6; D is uncertain. The V gene's germline CDR1 is SGHTS and CDR2 YDEGEE. V dropped 0 bases and J dropped 4 bases, with 8 bases sitting between them. The CDR3 is 15 residues long. This chain's CDR3 is CASSLDFFYNSPLHF. In DNA, the CDR3 is TGTGCCAGCAGCTTGGACTTCTTTTATAATTCACCCCTCCACTTT.

This clone came up once. The V and J genes are TRBV6-6 and TRBJ1-5; 12 bases map to TRBD1. CDR1 is MNHNY, CDR2 SVGAGI, per germline (reference sequence). The V gene end was trimmed by 4 bases and the J gene end by 8 bases; junction bases not matched to a gene: 9. The length of the CDR3 is 16 residues. The CDR3 nucleotides are TGTGCCAGCAGTTGGATGGGACAGGGGGCTGTAGAGCCCCAGCATTTT. Amino acid sequence: CASSWMGQGAVEPQHF.

With regard to this clone: Germline is not matched at one junction end, which may reflect a read error. The V and J genes are TRBV10-3 and TRBJ2-5, with a possible D match to TRBD1 (6 bases). Germline V gene sequence: CDR1 ENHRY, CDR2 SYGVKD. The CDR3 has 15 residues. CDR3 DNA sequence: TGTGCCATCAGTGAGTCGGACAGTAACCAAGAGGCCCAGTACTTC. It specifies CAISESDSNQEAQYF.

The V gene is TRBV7-3, the J gene TRBJ2-1; TRBD2 aligns across 9 bases. This CDR3 spans 16 amino acids. Germline V gene lookup returns CDR1 SGHTA and CDR2 FQGTGA. The ends lost 1 base at V and 2 bases at J; junction bases unmatched: 3. CDR3 nucleotides: TGTGCCAGCAGCTTAAATAGCGGGGGAACCTACAATGAGCAGTTCTTC. This sequence encodes CASSLNSGGTYNEQFF.

The rearrangement joins TRBV5-1 to TRBJ2-7; D is perhaps TRBD1 (5 bases). The CDR3 spans 15 residues. V was cut by 2 bases and J by 4 bases, with 16 bases left in between. Germline V gene sequence: CDR1 SGHRS, CDR2 YFSETQ. Written as DNA, the CDR3 is TGCGCCAGCAGCTTTAGCACAGGTCAACAATACGAGCAGTACTTC. Translating gives CASSFSTGQQYEQYF.

In this sample, this clone turned up once. The chain employs TRBV5-1 and TRBJ2-2; D is possibly TRBD1 (6 bases). Germline V gives CDR1 SGHRS, CDR2 YFSETQ. This CDR3 is 15 amino acids long. V was clipped by 5 bases and J by 6 bases, with 17 bases between them. DNA of the CDR3: TGCGCCAGCAGTCGCAGTGGGTCAGGGGCCGGGGAGCTGTTTTTT. Its protein product is CASSRSGSGAGELFF.

The chain links TRBV7-2 to TRBJ1-1; D is undetermined. The CDR3 is 14 amino acids. Germline-derived CDR1 and CDR2 are SGHTA and FQGNSA. V shed 5 bases and J shed 6 bases, with 16 bases lying between them. The CDR3 DNA reads as TGTGCCAGCAGCCTACTGACACGATCGCCTGAAGCTTTCTTT. Residues: CASSLLTRSPEAFF.

The chain carries TRBV7-2 and TRBJ2-7; 8 nucleotides agree with TRBD2. Per the germline V gene, CDR1 is SGHTA and CDR2 is FQGNSA. V lost 4 bases and J lost 3; bases outside the gene matches: 11. This CDR3 is built from 16 residues. The CDR3 loop reads CASSYSGLAMHYEQYF. The CDR3 DNA sequence: TGTGCCAGCAGCTATTCCGGACTAGCCATGCACTACGAGCAGTACTTC.

The gene calls are TRBV18 and TRBJ1-1; D is perhaps TRBD1 (6 bases). Germline V CDR1 and CDR2: KGHSH, LQKENI. There are 13 residues in the CDR3. Trimming shortened V by 3 bases and J by 6 bases, and 11 bases separated the two germline ends. DNA for the CDR3: TGTGCCAGCTCACCCTACAGGGATTCTGAAGCTTTCTTT. Amino acids: CASSPYRDSEAFF.

V gene TRBV10-3 combines with J gene TRBJ1-2; TRBD1 is a possible D gene (6 bases). Germline V lookup: CDR1 ENHRY, CDR2 SYGVKD. The CDR3 totals 16 residues. V was shortened by 3 bases and J by 6 bases, with 20 bases between the two germline ends. CDR3 nucleotides: TGTGCCATCAGTGACCCTTTCCAGGGGACCTCCGATGGCTACACCTTC. It encodes CAISDPFQGTSDGYTF.

V and J are TRBV5-8 and TRBJ1-3, with D possibly matching TRBD1 (6 bases). V shed 2 bases and J shed 4 bases, with 16 bases lying between them. The CDR3 runs to 16 residues. Germline CDR1 reads SGHTS; CDR2 reads YDEGEE. The CDR3 DNA is TGTGCCAGCAGCTTCCTCCAGGGGTTCGGCGGAAACACCATATATTTT. Translated, it gives CASSFLQGFGGNTIYF.